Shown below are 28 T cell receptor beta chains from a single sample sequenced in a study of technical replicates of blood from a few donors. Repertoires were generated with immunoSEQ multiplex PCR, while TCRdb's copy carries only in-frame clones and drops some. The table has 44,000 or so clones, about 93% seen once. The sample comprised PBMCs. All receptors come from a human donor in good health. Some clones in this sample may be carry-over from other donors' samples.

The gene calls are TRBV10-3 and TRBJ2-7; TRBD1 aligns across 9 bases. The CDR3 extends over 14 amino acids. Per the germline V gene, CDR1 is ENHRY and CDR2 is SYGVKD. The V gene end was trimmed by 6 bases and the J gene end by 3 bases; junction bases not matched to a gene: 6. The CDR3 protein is CAIRGDRVNYEQYF. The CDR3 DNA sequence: TGTGCCATCAGGGGGGACAGGGTCAACTACGAGCAGTACTTC.

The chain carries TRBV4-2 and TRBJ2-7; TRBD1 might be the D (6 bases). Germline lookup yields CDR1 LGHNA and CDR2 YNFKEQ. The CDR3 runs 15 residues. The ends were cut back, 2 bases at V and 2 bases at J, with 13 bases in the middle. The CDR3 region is CASSQQAGAAYEQYF. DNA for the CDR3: TGTGCCAGCAGCCAACAAGCAGGGGCGGCCTACGAGCAGTACTTC.

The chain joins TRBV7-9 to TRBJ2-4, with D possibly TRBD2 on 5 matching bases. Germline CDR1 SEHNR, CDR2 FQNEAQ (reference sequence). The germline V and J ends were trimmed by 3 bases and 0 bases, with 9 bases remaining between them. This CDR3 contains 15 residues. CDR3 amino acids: CASSFLEGAKNIQYF. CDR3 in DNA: TGTGCCAGCAGCTTCCTCGAGGGAGCCAAAAACATTCAGTACTTC.

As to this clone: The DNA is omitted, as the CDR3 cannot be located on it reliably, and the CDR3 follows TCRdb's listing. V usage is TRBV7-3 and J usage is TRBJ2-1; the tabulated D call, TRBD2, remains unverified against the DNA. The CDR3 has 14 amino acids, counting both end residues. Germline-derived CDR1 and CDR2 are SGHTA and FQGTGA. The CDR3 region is CASSLTSVGSGIFF.

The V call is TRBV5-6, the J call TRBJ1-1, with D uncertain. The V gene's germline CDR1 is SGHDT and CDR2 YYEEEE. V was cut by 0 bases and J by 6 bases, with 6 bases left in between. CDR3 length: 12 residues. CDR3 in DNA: TGTGCCAGCAGCTTGGGCTACTCTGAAGCTTTCTTT. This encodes CASSLGYSEAFF.

CDR3 residues: CASSYRGTEAFF. In nucleotides, the CDR3 is TGCGCCAGCAGCTACAGGGGGACGGAAGCTTTCTTT. The chain carries TRBV5-1 and TRBJ1-1; 8 bases map to TRBD1. Germline loops: CDR1 SGHRS, CDR2 YFSETQ. The CDR3 consists of 12 residues. J lost 8 bases, V lost 3 bases, and 3 bases had no gene match.

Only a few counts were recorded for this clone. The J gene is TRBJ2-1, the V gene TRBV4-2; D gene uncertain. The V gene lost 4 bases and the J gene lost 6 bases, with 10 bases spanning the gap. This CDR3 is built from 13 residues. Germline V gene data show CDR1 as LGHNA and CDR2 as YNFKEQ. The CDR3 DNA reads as TGTGCCAGCAGCCTTGGCCCTCTCAATGAGCAGTTCTTC. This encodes CASSLGPLNEQFF.

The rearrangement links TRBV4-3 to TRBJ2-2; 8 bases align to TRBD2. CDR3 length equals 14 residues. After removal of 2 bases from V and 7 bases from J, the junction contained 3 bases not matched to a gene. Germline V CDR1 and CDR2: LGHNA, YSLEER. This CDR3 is CASSQSGGFGELFF. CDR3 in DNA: TGCGCCAGCAGCCAATCGGGGGGGTTCGGGGAGCTGTTTTTT.

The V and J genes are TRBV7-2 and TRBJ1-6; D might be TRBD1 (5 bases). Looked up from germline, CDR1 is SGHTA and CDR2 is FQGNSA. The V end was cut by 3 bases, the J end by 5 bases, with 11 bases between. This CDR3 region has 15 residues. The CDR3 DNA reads TGTGCCAGCAGCTTGTTGACAGTCGATAATTCACCCCTCCACTTT. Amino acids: CASSLLTVDNSPLHF. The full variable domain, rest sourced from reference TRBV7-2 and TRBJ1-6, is GAGVSQSPSNKVTEKGKDVELRCDPISGHTALYWYRQSLGQGLEFLIYFQGNSAPDKSGLPSDRFSAERTGGSVSTLTIQRTQQEDSAVYLCASSLLTVDNSPLHFGNGTRLTVT.

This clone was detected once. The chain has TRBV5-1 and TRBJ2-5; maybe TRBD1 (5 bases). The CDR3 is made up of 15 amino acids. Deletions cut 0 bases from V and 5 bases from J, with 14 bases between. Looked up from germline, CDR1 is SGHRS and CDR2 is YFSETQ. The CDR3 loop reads CASSLGLGVRETQYF. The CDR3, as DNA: TGCGCCAGCAGCTTGGGATTAGGGGTTCGGGAGACCCAGTACTTC.

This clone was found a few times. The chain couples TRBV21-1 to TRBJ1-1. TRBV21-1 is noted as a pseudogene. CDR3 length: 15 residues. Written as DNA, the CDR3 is TGTGCCAGCATACCTGGGGGGAACATGAACACTGAAGCTTTCTTT. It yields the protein CASIPGGNMNTEAFF.

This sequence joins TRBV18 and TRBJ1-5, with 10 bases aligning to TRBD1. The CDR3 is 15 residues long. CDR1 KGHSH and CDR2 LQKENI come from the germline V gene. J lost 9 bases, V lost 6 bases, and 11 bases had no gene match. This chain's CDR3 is CASSEGQGPGWPQHF. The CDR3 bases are TGTGCCAGCTCGGAGGGACAGGGGCCAGGGTGGCCCCAGCATTTT.

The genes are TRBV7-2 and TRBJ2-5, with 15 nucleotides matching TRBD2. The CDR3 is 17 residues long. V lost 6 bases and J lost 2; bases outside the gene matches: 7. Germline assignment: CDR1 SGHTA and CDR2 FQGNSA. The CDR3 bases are TGTGCCAGCAGTTTGACCGGACTAGCGGGAGGGCAAGAGACCCAGTACTTC. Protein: CASSLTGLAGGQETQYF. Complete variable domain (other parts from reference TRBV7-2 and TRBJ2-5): GAGVSQSPSNKVTEKGKDVELRCDPISGHTALYWYRQSLGQGLEFLIYFQGNSAPDKSGLPSDRFSAERTGGSVSTLTIQRTQQEDSAVYLCASSLTGLAGGQETQYFGPGTRLLVL.

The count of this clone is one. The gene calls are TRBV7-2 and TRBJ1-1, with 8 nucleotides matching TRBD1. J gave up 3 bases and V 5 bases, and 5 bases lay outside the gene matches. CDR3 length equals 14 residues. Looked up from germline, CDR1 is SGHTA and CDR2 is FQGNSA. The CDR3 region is CASSPQTGDTEAFF. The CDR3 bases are TGTGCCAGCAGCCCTCAGACAGGGGACACTGAAGCTTTCTTT.

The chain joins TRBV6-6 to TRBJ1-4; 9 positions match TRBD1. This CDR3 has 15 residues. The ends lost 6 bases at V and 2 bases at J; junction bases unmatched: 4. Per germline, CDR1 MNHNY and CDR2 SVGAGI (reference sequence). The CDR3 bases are TGTGCCAGCAGAGACGGGACAGGGACTAATGAAAAACTGTTTTTT. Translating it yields CASRDGTGTNEKLFF.

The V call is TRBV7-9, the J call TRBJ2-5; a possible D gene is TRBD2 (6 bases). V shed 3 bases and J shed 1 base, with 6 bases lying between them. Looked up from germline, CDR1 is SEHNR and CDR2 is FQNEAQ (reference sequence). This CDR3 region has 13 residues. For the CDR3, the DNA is TGTGCCAGCAGCTTGGGACTCCAAGAGACCCAGTACTTC. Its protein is CASSLGLQETQYF.

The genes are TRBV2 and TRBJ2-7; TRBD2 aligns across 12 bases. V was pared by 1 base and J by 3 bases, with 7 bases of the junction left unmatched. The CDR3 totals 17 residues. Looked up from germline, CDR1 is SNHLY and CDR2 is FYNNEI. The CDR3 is CASSEGGLAGGFYEQYF. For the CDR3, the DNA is TGTGCCAGCAGTGAAGGGGGACTAGCGGGTGGGTTCTACGAGCAGTACTTC.

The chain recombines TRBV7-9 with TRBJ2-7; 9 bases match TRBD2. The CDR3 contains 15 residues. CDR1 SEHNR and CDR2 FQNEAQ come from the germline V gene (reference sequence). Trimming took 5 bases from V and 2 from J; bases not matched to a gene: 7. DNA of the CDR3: TGTGCCAGCAGCGCCGCTAGCGGGACCACCTACGAGCAGTACTTC. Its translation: CASSAASGTTYEQYF.

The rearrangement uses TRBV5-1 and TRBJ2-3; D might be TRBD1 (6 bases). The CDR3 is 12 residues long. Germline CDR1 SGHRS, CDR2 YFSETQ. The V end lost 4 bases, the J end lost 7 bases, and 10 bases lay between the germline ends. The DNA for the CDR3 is TGCGCCAGCAGCCTTGGACAGAATACGCAGTATTTT. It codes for CASSLGQNTQYF.

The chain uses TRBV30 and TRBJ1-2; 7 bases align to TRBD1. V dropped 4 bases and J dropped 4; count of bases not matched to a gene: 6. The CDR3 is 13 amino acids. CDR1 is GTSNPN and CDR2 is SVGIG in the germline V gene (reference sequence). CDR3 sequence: CAWTLHRGYGYTF. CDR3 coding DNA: TGTGCCTGGACATTGCACAGGGGCTATGGCTACACCTTC.

The CDR3 protein is CAAARAGPNTGELFF. The DNA of the CDR3 is TGTGCCGCCGCTAGGGCAGGGCCGAACACCGGGGAGCTGTTTTTT. The V gene is TRBV10-3, the J gene TRBJ2-2; D is perhaps TRBD1 (5 bases). Trimming removed 11 bases from V and 0 bases from J, with 16 bases in between. Germline lookup yields CDR1 ENHRY and CDR2 SYGVKD. The CDR3 sequence is 15 residues long.

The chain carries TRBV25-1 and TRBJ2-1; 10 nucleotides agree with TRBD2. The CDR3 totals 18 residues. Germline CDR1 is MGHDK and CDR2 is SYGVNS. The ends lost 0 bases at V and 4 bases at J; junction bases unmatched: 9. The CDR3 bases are TGTGCCAGCAGTGAATATTCTAGCGGGGGCCAAACGTACAATGAGCAGTTCTTC. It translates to CASSEYSSGGQTYNEQFF.

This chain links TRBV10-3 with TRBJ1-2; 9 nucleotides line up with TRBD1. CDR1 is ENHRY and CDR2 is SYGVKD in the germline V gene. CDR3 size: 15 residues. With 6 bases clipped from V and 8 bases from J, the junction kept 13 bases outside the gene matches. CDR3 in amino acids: CAIRTGQGETSGYTF. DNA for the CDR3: TGTGCCATCAGGACGGGACAGGGTGAGACATCCGGCTACACCTTC.

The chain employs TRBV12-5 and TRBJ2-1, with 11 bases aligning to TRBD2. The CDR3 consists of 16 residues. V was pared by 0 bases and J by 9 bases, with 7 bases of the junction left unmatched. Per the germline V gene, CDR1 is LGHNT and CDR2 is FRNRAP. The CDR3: CASGLVLAGGPSEQFF. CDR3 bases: TGTGCTAGTGGTTTGGTATTAGCGGGAGGGCCAAGTGAGCAGTTCTTC.

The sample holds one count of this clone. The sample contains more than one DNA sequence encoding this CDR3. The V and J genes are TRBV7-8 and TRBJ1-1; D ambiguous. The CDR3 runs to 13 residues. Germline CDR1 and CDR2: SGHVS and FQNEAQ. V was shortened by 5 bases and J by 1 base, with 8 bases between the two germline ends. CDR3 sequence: CASSPRGNTEAFF. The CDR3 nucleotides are TGTGCCAGCAGCCCCCGGGGGAACACTGAAGCTTTCTTT.

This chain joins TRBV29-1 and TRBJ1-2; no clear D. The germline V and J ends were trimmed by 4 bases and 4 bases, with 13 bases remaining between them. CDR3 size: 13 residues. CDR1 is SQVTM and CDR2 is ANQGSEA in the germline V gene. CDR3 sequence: CSVGTDFAYGYTF. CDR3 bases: TGCAGCGTTGGCACGGACTTTGCCTATGGCTACACCTTC.

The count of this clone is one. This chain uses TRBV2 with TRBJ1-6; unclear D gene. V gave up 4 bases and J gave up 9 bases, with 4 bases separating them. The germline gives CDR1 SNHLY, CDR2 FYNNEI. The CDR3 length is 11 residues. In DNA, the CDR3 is TGTGCCAGCAGTGCGGGTTCACCCCTCCACTTT. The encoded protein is CASSAGSPLHF.

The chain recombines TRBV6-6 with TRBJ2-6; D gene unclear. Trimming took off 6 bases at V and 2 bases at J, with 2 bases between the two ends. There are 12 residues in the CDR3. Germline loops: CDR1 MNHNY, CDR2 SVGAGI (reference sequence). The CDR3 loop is CASSAGANVLTF. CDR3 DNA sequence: TGTGCCAGCAGCGCTGGGGCCAACGTCCTGACTTTC.